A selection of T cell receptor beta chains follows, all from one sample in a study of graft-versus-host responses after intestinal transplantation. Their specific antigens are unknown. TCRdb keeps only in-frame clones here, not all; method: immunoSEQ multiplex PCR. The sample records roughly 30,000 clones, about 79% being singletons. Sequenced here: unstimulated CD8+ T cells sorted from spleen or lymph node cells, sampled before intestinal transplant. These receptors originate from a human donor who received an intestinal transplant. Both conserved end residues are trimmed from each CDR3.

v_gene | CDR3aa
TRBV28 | ASTPPDSIGNTIY
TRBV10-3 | AISTIRGAMNTEAF
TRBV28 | ASSSWTSLETQY
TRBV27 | ASSFGQGVGGANVLT
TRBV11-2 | ASSLAGVNSGANVLT
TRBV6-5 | ASSFQRENTGELF
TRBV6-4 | ASSAGTGGTEAF
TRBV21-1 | ASRTGADQPQH
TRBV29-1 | SVSGLAGGITGELF
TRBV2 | AKTGFAGVNTGELF
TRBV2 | ASSEGTGEVYGVWNEQF
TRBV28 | ASSSPRTGMETQY
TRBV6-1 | ASSEAPGTGNSPLH
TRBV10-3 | AISEDRMNTEAF
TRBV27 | ASRVGTSGRNEQF
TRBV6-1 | ASRERGQPQH
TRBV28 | ASSLTTGIQTQY
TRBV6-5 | ASSYTDRGVYGYT
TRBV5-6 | ASSLDLAGGQYEQY
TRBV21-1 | ASNLGAEAF
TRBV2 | ASSPGGKTDTQY
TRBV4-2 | ASSQFQVTYEQY
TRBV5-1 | ASSKTSGGPFLAKNIQY
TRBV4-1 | ASSQDYEGRYEQY
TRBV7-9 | ASSPGLAGPNVNEQF
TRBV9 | ASSAPRDNRGRSEAF
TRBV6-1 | ASSASRQLLNTEAF
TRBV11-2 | ASSPMVSSSYNEQF
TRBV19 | ASSPASEPPYEQY
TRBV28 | ASLAAGLADRETQY
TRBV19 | ASSPPDRALGETQY
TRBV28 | ASSLQGHSNQPQH
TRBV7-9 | ASSLEWTGGLYTDTQY
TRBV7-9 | ASSPQSVSYNEQF
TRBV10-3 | AIKGQTVNEKLF
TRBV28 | ASFRGSSYEQY
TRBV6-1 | ASSDSSGRAYEQY
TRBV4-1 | ASSHRGPTGELF
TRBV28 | ASSLGQTPSYNEQF
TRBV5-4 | ASSYREGNQPQH
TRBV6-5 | ASGTGLGGNIQY
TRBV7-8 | ASSSNRLGGGSYNEQF
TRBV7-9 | ASSLLYNEQF
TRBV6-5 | ASSYGSSEQY
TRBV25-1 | ASVGRQLVRTGELF
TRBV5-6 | ASSLGASTSTDTQY
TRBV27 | ASSQIPGLGSEQY
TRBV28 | ASSLTGQPYGYT
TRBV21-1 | ASSDNGYT
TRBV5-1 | ASSHDRGVYEQY
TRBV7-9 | ASSHGLAGRSYNEQF
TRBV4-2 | ASSQDQGILLYEQY
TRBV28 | ASRPRREMRSYEQY